This TCR beta chain was sequenced during a study of tumor-infiltrating lymphocytes in primary liver carcinoma. The researchers produced TCR beta cDNA from approximately 0.45 ug total RNA with a constant-region primer. What produced the TCR beta libraries was three nested multiplex PCR rounds using slightly modified ARM-PCR. Two initial PCR rounds of around 10 cycles each paired TRBV1-TRBV30 forward primers with a C-beta reverse primer. TCRdb called the multiplex PCR reads again in MiXCR, with one record for every CDR3 protein. The sample gives 85,000 to 100,000 distinct CDR3 sequences, about 70% of which show up once; around 30% is in the top ten. Starting material for RNA and DNA co-extraction consisted of roughly 20-34 mg of unsorted bulk tissue. V was clipped by 3 bases and J by 0 bases, with 8 bases between them. Germline V gene sequence: CDR1 SGHAT, CDR2 FQDESV (reference sequence). The CDR3 covers 15 residues.

By share of the sample, this clonotype is medium-sized. The sample consisted of tumor-adjacent normal liver tissue. The genes are TRBV11-1 and TRBJ2-2; no reliable D call. The TCR originated in a man between 35 and 55 years old with primary liver carcinoma and hepatitis B virus infection. This CDR3 is CASSLVSANTGELFF. As DNA, the CDR3 is TGTGCCAGCAGCTTGGTGTCCGCGAACACCGGGGAGCTGTTTTTT.